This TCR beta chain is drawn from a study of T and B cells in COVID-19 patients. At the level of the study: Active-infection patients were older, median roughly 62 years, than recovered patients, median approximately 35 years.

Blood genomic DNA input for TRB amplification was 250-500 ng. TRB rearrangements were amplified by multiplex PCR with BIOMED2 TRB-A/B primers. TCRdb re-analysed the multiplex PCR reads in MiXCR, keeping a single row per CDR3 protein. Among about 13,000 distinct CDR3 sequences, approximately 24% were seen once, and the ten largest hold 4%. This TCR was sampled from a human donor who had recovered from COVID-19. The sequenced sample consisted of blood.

The CDR3 nucleotides are TGTGCCAGCTCCAGGGGATACGAGCAGTACTTC. Its protein is CASSRGYEQYF. The gene calls are TRBV7-9 and TRBJ2-7, with D maybe TRBD1 (6 bases). The V end was cut by 8 bases, the J end by 4 bases, with 9 bases between. Germline V gene sequence: CDR1 SEHNR, CDR2 FQNEAQ (reference sequence). The CDR3 runs 11 residues.